The clone carrying this TCR beta chain was seen at least ten times. The sample is drawn from a study of patients and donors after allogeneic stem cell transplantation. Germline V CDR1 and CDR2: KGHSH, LQKENI. Deletions cut 3 bases from V and 0 bases from J, with 8 bases between. The CDR3 contains 15 residues. Each CDR3 protein is one row after TCRdb ran MiXCR on the RT-PCR reads. The table has fewer than 75,000 distinct CDR3 sequences, about an eighth seen once. The sequence was collected from a human donor who was either an allogeneic HSCT recipient or a stem cell or donor lymphocyte infusion donor (not recorded which). It is not recorded whose cells these are; they may come from a transplant donor. V and J are TRBV18 and TRBJ2-2; D is ambiguous. Sequencing was performed on blood, either unsorted or a sorted T cell fraction (not recorded which). The CDR3 spells CASSPQHTNTGELFF. CDR3 nucleotides: TGTGCCAGCTCACCTCAGCATACGAACACCGGGGAGCTGTTTTTT.